The 17 T cell receptor beta chains in this list originate from one sample, sequenced in a study of blood T cell repertoires in COVID-19. Profiled with immunoSEQ multiplex PCR; TCRdb holds only in-frame clones, not every one. In the table there are fewer than 300,000 clones, approximately 90% of which are singletons. Sequencing was performed on peripheral blood. These receptors all come from a woman aged 45-60 years with COVID-19, enrolled during active disease.

The chain employs TRBV5-1 and TRBJ1-4, with TRBD1 matching over 8 bases. The junction had 5 bases not matched to a gene; V was cut back by 3 bases and J by 4 bases. CDR3 length: 15 residues. Germline V lookup: CDR1 SGHRS, CDR2 YFSETQ. CDR3 in amino acids: CASSWGQDFNEKLFF. CDR3 DNA sequence: TGCGCCAGCAGCTGGGGACAGGACTTTAATGAAAAACTGTTTTTT.

CDR3 in DNA: TGTGCCAGCAGTACCCGGCTAGCGGGAGATACGCAGTATTTT. It encodes CASSTRLAGDTQYF. This chain joins TRBV6-6 and TRBJ2-3; the match to TRBD2 covers 8 bases. Germline loops: CDR1 MNHNY, CDR2 SVGAGI (reference sequence). After removal of 5 bases from V and 5 bases from J, the junction contained 6 bases not matched to a gene. The CDR3 sequence is 14 residues long.

The chain joins TRBV11-2 to TRBJ1-6; TRBD1 matches at 8 bases. The CDR3 is 16 residues long. Germline CDR1 reads SGHAT; CDR2 reads FQNNGV. V lost 1 base to trimming and J lost 6 bases; unmatched junction nucleotides: 5. Written as DNA, the CDR3 is TGTGCCAGCAGCTTAGGGGGACAGGCGCCTAATTCACCCCTCCACTTT. This encodes CASSLGGQAPNSPLHF.

On this clone: A read error may produce the germline difference seen at one junction end. The V call is TRBV7-7, the J call TRBJ2-1; D might be TRBD1 (6 bases). Germline CDR1 SSHAT, CDR2 FNYEAQ (reference sequence). This CDR3 has 13 amino acids. The CDR3 is CASSLGTLNEQFF. CDR3 nucleotides: TGTGCTAGCAGCCTGGGGACACTCAATGAGCAGTTCTTC. Full variable domain (missing parts from reference TRBV7-7 and TRBJ2-1): GAGVSQSPRYKVTKRGQDVTLRCDPISSHATLYWYQQALGQGPEFLTYFNYEAQPDKSGLPSDRFSAERPEGSISTLTIQRTEQRDSAMYRCASSLGTLNEQFFGPGTRLTVL.

Here the CDR3 reads CASSSGTLAGDTYEQYF. CDR3 DNA sequence: TGTGCCAGCAGCTCCGGAACCCTAGCGGGAGACACCTACGAGCAGTACTTC. The rearrangement links TRBV7-8 to TRBJ2-7; TRBD2 agrees at 10 bases. J lost 2 bases, V lost 4 bases, and 11 bases had no gene match. CDR1 is SGHVS, CDR2 FQNEAQ, per germline. The CDR3 contains 17 residues.

V usage is TRBV19 and J usage is TRBJ2-2; 7 bases map to TRBD2. The length of the CDR3 is 18 residues. Unmatched junction bases numbered 15, after V lost 5 bases and J lost 3 bases. Looked up from germline, CDR1 is LNHDA and CDR2 is SQIVND (reference sequence). The CDR3 loop is CASSPQRENRFYTGELFF. Here the CDR3 DNA reads TGTGCCAGTAGTCCCCAGCGGGAAAATCGGTTTTACACCGGGGAGCTGTTTTTT.

CDR3 bases: TGTGCCAGCAGTGGATCCCCTAGGGGGGGAGGGCCCGGGAATGAGCAGTTCTTC. It codes for CASSGSPRGGGPGNEQFF. J is TRBJ2-1 and V is TRBV2; D perhaps matches TRBD2 (7 bases). The CDR3 length is 18 residues. V lost 4 bases and J lost 7, with 26 bases in between. Per germline, CDR1 SNHLY and CDR2 FYNNEI.

The chain links TRBV19 to TRBJ1-2; the D is unclear. V dropped 3 bases and J dropped 2 bases, with 10 bases sitting between them. Germline CDR1 and CDR2: LNHDA and SQIVND (reference sequence). The CDR3 extends over 14 amino acids. The CDR3 coding sequence is TGTGCCAGTAGTATGGTCAAGGAGAACTATGGCTACACCTTC. Translating gives CASSMVKENYGYTF.

The chain employs TRBV3-1 (or the pseudogene TRBV3-2) and TRBJ2-7; D possibly corresponds to TRBD2 (5 bases). Trimming took off 4 bases at V and 6 bases at J, with 13 bases between the two ends. CDR3 length equals 13 residues. CDR1 is LGHDT and CDR2 is YNNKEL in the germline V gene (reference sequence). The CDR3 DNA reads as TGTGCCAGCAGCCTTCGGGGAGAGGGCGAGCAGTACTTC. Translating it yields CASSLRGEGEQYF.

The V call is TRBV2, the J call TRBJ1-2; D not certain. V was trimmed by 2 bases and J by 2 bases, leaving 6 bases between them. This CDR3 has 13 residues. Germline assignment: CDR1 SNHLY and CDR2 FYNNEI. The CDR3 bases are TGTGCCAGCAGTGAAAGTCGGAACTATGGCTACACCTTC. Translation: CASSESRNYGYTF.

The chain combines TRBV6-4 with TRBJ2-1; the D gene is possibly TRBD1 (5 bases). The CDR3 sequence is 16 residues long. Germline assignment: CDR1 MRHNA and CDR2 SNTAGT. The germline V and J ends were trimmed by 6 bases and 7 bases, with 22 bases remaining between them. The CDR3 coding sequence is TGTGCCAGCAGGGGCGGTTCCCAGGGCGATGGGAATGAGCAGTTCTTC. Its translation is CASRGGSQGDGNEQFF.

The genes are TRBV9 and TRBJ2-5; 8 bases fit TRBD1. This CDR3 has 15 amino acids. J was trimmed by 9 bases and V by 4 bases; bases with no gene match: 14. Germline lookup yields CDR1 SGDLS and CDR2 YYNGEE. The CDR3, as DNA: TGTGCCAGCAGCTCAGTGGGGACAGGCCTTGTGGCCCAGTACTTC. The encoded protein is CASSSVGTGLVAQYF.

This chain connects TRBV29-1 to TRBJ1-2; D is unresolved. Trimming left V 0 bases short and J 8 bases short, with 13 bases between. The CDR3 has 13 residues. The germline gives CDR1 SQVTM, CDR2 ANQGSEA. CDR3 sequence reads: CSVEDGRVLGYTF. DNA for the CDR3: TGCAGCGTTGAAGATGGGCGGGTTTTGGGCTACACCTTC. The variable domain in full, with the rest retrieved from reference TRBV29-1 and TRBJ1-2, is SAVISQKPSRDICQRGTSLTIQCQVDSQVTMMFWYRQQPGQSLTLIATANQGSEATYESGFVIDKFPISRPNLTFSTLTVSNMSPEDSSIYLCSVEDGRVLGYTFGSGTRLTVV.

V gene TRBV7-9 combines with J gene TRBJ2-7; TRBD1 matches 11 bases. The CDR3 extends over 17 amino acids. J lost 2 bases, V lost 5 bases, and 11 bases had no gene match. The germline V gene encodes CDR1 SEHNR and CDR2 FQNEAQ (reference sequence). The CDR3 bases are TGTGCCAGCAGCCTCCCGGGACAGGGGGGCACTCCCTACGAGCAGTACTTC. It specifies CASSLPGQGGTPYEQYF.

This rearrangement joins TRBV6-5 to TRBJ1-5; 10 nucleotides line up with TRBD1. The CDR3 length is 14 residues. Germline V lookup: CDR1 MNHEY, CDR2 SVGAGI. J gave up 4 bases and V 5 bases, and 2 bases lay outside the gene matches. The CDR3 sequence is CASSPGQGNQPQHF. In DNA, the CDR3 is TGTGCCAGCAGTCCGGGACAGGGGAATCAGCCCCAGCATTTT.

This rearrangement joins TRBV5-6 to TRBJ1-5; D not resolved. The germline V and J ends were trimmed by 0 bases and 6 bases, with 7 bases remaining between them. The CDR3 covers 13 residues. CDR1 SGHDT and CDR2 YYEEEE come from the germline V gene. The CDR3 reads CASSLANGQPQHF. Here the CDR3 DNA reads TGTGCCAGCAGCTTGGCCAACGGTCAGCCCCAGCATTTT.

The table lists this clone with a count of one. In nucleotides, the CDR3 is TGTGCCACCAGCAGAGTGGCCACTGAAGCTTTCTTT. Its translation: CATSRVATEAFF. The genes are TRBV15 and TRBJ1-1; D is unclear. The CDR3 extends over 12 amino acids. The ends were cut back, 1 base at V and 4 bases at J, with 4 bases in the middle. Germline V gene lookup returns CDR1 LNHNV and CDR2 YYDKDF (reference sequence).